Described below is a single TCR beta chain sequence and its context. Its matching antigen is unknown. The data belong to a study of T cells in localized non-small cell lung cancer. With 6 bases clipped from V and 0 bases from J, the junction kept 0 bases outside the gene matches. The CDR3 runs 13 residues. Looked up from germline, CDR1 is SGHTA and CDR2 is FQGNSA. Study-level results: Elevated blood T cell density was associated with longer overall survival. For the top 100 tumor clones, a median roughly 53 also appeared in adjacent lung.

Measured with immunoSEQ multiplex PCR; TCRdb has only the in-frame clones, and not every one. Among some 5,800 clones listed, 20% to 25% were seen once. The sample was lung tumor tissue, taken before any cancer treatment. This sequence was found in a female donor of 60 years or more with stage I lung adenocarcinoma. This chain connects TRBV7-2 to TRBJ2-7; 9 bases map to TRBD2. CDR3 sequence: CASSSGGSYEQYF. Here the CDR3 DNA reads TGTGCCAGCAGTAGCGGGGGCTCCTACGAGCAGTACTTC. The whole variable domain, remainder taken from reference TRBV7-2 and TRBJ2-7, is GAGVSQSPSNKVTEKGKDVELRCDPISGHTALYWYRQSLGQGLEFLIYFQGNSAPDKSGLPSDRFSAERTGGSVSTLTIQRTQQEDSAVYLCASSSGGSYEQYFGPGTRLTVT.